A few counts support the clone carrying this TCR beta chain. Its antigen is unidentified. The TCRbeta library incorporated unique molecular identifiers. TCRdb redid the calling of the PCR reads with MiXCR, one entry per CDR3 protein. In the table there are 440,000 or so distinct CDR3 sequences, approximately 41% of which are singletons. This sample is part of a study of T-cell reconstitution after alpha-beta-depleted transplantation in children. Study-level results: Among T cells one year after transplant, newly produced cells accounted for most counts and diversity. Surviving recipient T cells and intrathymic progenitors accounted for some patients' high TCRbeta diversity at day 60. Several hundred expanded graft clones reportedly gave rise to the alpha-beta T cells present about two months after transplant.

This CDR3 is built from 13 residues. Germline loops: CDR1 SQVTM, CDR2 ANQGSEA. Between the trimmed V and J ends, which lost 5 bases and 3 bases, there was a span of 14 bases. Sequencing used PBMCs, obtained before TCRalphabeta/CD19-depleted stem cell transplant. The gene calls are TRBV29-1 and TRBJ2-7; D unclear. The clonotype comes from a girl aged 2 to 9 with aplastic anemia, due to receive a stem cell transplant. This chain's CDR3 is CSVSRTEDYEQYF. For the CDR3, the DNA is TGCAGCGTTTCCCGGACGGAAGACTACGAGCAGTACTTC.